The 28 T cell receptor beta chains presented below share a single source sample, sequenced in a study of graft-versus-host responses after intestinal transplantation. No cognate antigen is known for these TCRs. Profiling relied on immunoSEQ multiplex PCR, and the TCRdb table lists in-frame clones only, not all of them. The data hold tens of thousands of clones, with approximately 93% observed a single time. The input for sequencing was unstimulated CD8+ T cells sorted from spleen or lymph node cells, taken before intestinal transplant. The source is a human donor who received an intestinal transplant.

V usage is TRBV7-2 and J usage is TRBJ1-2; 8 bases are a match to TRBD1. The trim removed 5 bases at V and 4 bases at J, leaving 9 bases unmatched. Germline-derived CDR1 and CDR2 are SGHTA and FQGNSA. The CDR3 length is 15 residues. CDR3 sequence (DNA): TGTGCCAGCAGCCCGGGGGATACAGGGGGCTATGGCTACACCTTC. It specifies CASSPGDTGGYGYTF.

This chain uses TRBV6-6 with TRBJ2-5; D not resolved. Trimming pared 6 bases from V and 2 bases from J, leaving 10 bases between. The CDR3 runs to 13 residues. Germline V CDR1 and CDR2: MNHNY, SVGAGI (reference sequence). As DNA, the CDR3 is TGTGCCAGCAGCCCGACATCACAAGAGACCCAGTACTTC. It yields the protein CASSPTSQETQYF.

The V call is TRBV18, the J call TRBJ2-7, with D hard to call. Deletions cut 5 bases from V and 2 bases from J, with 4 bases between. Germline V gene data show CDR1 as KGHSH and CDR2 as LQKENI. The CDR3 totals 11 residues. For the CDR3, the DNA is TGTGCCAGCTCATCCCCCTACGAGCAGTACTTC. It is translated as CASSSPYEQYF.

The chain is built from TRBV9 and TRBJ2-1, with 9 positions matching TRBD1. Germline lookup yields CDR1 SGDLS and CDR2 YYNGEE. The CDR3 is 15 residues long. The J segment lost 5 bases and the V segment lost 3 bases, leaving 6 bases of the junction unmatched. The DNA for the CDR3 is TGTGCCAGCAGCGGAGGGACAGGGCTTCACAATGAGCAGTTCTTC. This encodes CASSGGTGLHNEQFF.

This clone was recorded only once. The chain uses TRBV23-1 and TRBJ2-4; 9 bases fit TRBD1. Being an ORF, TRBV23-1 has a function that is uncertain. CDR3 length: 11 residues. The CDR3 is CVQGALNIQYF. In DNA form, the CDR3 reads TGCGTACAGGGGGCCCTAAACATTCAGTACTTC.

The chain has TRBV27 and TRBJ2-7; 10 bases match TRBD2. The CDR3 totals 15 residues. Germline values: CDR1 MNHEY, CDR2 SMNVEV (reference sequence). V lost 2 bases to trimming and J lost 3 bases; unmatched junction nucleotides: 4. CDR3 protein: CASSLKASGSYEQYF. The CDR3 DNA reads TGTGCCAGCAGTTTAAAGGCTAGCGGGAGCTACGAGCAGTACTTC.

This clone occurred once. J is TRBJ2-3 and V is TRBV19, with D tentatively TRBD1 (5 bases). V dropped 3 bases and J dropped 0 bases, with 22 bases sitting between them. Germline V CDR1 and CDR2: LNHDA, SQIVND (reference sequence). The CDR3 contains 19 residues. This CDR3 is CASSMPYKGVPPSTDTQYF. CDR3 nucleotide sequence: TGTGCCAGTAGTATGCCTTACAAAGGGGTTCCACCTAGCACAGATACGCAGTATTTT.

The chain employs TRBV28 and TRBJ2-3; perhaps TRBD1 as D (5 bases). V shed 3 bases and J shed 4 bases, with 14 bases lying between them. Germline V gene data show CDR1 as MDHEN and CDR2 as SYDVKM. CDR3 length: 15 residues. The CDR3 loop reads CASSLVTGLADTQYF. As DNA, the CDR3 is TGTGCCAGCAGTTTGGTCACAGGTCTTGCAGATACGCAGTATTTT. Supplemented by reference TRBV28 and TRBJ2-3, the full variable domain reads DVKVTQSSRYLVKRTGEKVFLECVQDMDHENMFWYRQDPGLGLRLIYFSYDVKMKEKGDIPEGYSVSREKKERFSLILESASTNQTSMYLCASSLVTGLADTQYFGPGTRLTVL.

The chain couples TRBV7-9 to TRBJ2-5, with D uncertain. Trimming shortened V by 4 bases and J by 2 bases, and 8 bases separated the two germline ends. The CDR3 totals 13 residues. CDR1 is SEHNR and CDR2 is FQNEAQ in the germline V gene (reference sequence). In DNA, the CDR3 is TGTGCCAGCAGCTGCTGTGGACAAGAGACCCAGTACTTC. This encodes CASSCCGQETQYF.

The rearrangement links TRBV28 to TRBJ1-1, with a tentative D call TRBD1 (6 bases). The CDR3 contains 16 residues. CDR1 and CDR2 from the germline V gene are MDHEN and SYDVKM. V lost 0 bases and J lost 8, with 19 bases in between. The CDR3 here is CASSLCPSSGAFEAFF. The CDR3 region has the DNA TGTGCCAGCAGTTTATGCCCCTCGTCGGGGGCGTTCGAAGCTTTCTTT. Based on the CDR3 plus reference TRBV28 and TRBJ1-1, the full variable domain is DVKVTQSSRYLVKRTGEKVFLECVQDMDHENMFWYRQDPGLGLRLIYFSYDVKMKEKGDIPEGYSVSREKKERFSLILESASTNQTSMYLCASSLCPSSGAFEAFFGQGTRLTVV.

V usage is TRBV6-5 and J usage is TRBJ1-2; tentative D call: TRBD1 (5 bases). Between the trimmed V and J ends, which lost 0 bases and 2 bases, there was a span of 10 bases. The length of the CDR3 is 15 residues. From germline, CDR1 is MNHEY and CDR2 SVGAGI. CDR3 loop: CASSYSYGGNYGYTF. CDR3 bases: TGTGCCAGCAGTTACTCCTACGGGGGGAACTATGGCTACACCTTC.

The J gene is TRBJ2-7, the V gene TRBV2; TRBD2 matches 7 bases. The CDR3 runs to 12 residues. V lost 5 bases and J lost 6; bases outside the gene matches: 4. The germline V gene has CDR1 SNHLY and CDR2 FYNNEI. CDR3 in amino acids: CASSPWEGEQYF. The CDR3 nucleotides are TGTGCCAGCAGTCCCTGGGAGGGCGAGCAGTACTTC.

V gene TRBV28 combines with J gene TRBJ2-3; D is ambiguous. The ends were cut back, 6 bases at V and 7 bases at J, with 11 bases in the middle. The CDR3 is 12 amino acids. The germline CDR1 and CDR2 sequences are MDHEN and SYDVKM. The CDR3 spells CASRGWANTQYF. The CDR3, as DNA: TGTGCCAGCAGGGGGTGGGCCAATACGCAGTATTTT.

The chain uses TRBV28 and TRBJ2-2, with D unresolved. Germline V lookup: CDR1 MDHEN, CDR2 SYDVKM. The CDR3 has 14 amino acids. Trimming cost V 3 bases and J 3 bases, with 8 bases left between them. The CDR3 sequence is CASSFWTYTGELFF. DNA of the CDR3: TGTGCCAGCAGTTTTTGGACGTACACCGGGGAGCTGTTTTTT.

The chain couples TRBV19 to TRBJ2-1; 10 nucleotides match TRBD2. Germline CDR1 LNHDA, CDR2 SQIVND (reference sequence). This CDR3 spans 15 amino acids. The J segment lost 4 bases and the V segment lost 5 bases, leaving 5 bases of the junction unmatched. The CDR3 bases are TGTGCCAGTAGTCTAACTAGCGGGATGTACAATGAGCAGTTCTTC. It is translated as CASSLTSGMYNEQFF. The complete variable domain, with remaining parts taken from reference TRBV19 and TRBJ2-1, reads DGGITQSPKYLFRKEGQNVTLSCEQNLNHDAMYWYRQDPGQGLRLIYYSQIVNDFQKGDIAEGYSVSREKKESFPLTVTSAQKNPTAFYLCASSLTSGMYNEQFFGPGTRLTVL.

This chain links TRBV21-1 with TRBJ1-3; TRBD1, the table's D call, lacks a check against the DNA. TRBV21-1 is a documented pseudogene. This CDR3 has 16 amino acids. Written as DNA, the CDR3 is TGTGCCAGCAGCCTGTGGGGACACCACTCTGGAAACACCATATATTTT. Its protein product is CASSLWGHHSGNTIYF.

The table lists this clone with a count of one. The chain employs TRBV10-3 and TRBJ2-3; 8 nucleotides agree with TRBD2. Trimming took 0 bases from V and 4 from J; bases not matched to a gene: 9. The CDR3 consists of 17 residues. Germline CDR1 and CDR2: ENHRY and SYGVKD. The CDR3 nucleotides read TGTGCCATCAGTGAGTCCTTAGCGGGGATCCCCCCAGATACGCAGTATTTT. Protein: CAISESLAGIPPDTQYF.

This clone was counted once. V usage is TRBV10-3 and J usage is TRBJ1-1; weak D call: TRBD1 (5 bases). Germline V CDR1 and CDR2: ENHRY, SYGVKD. The CDR3 sequence is 16 residues long. The V end was cut by 0 bases, the J end by 1 base, with 12 bases between. For the CDR3, the DNA is TGTGCCATCAGTGAGTCGTGGGGGACCTCGAACACTGAAGCTTTCTTT. Translating it yields CAISESWGTSNTEAFF.

This chain links TRBV9 with TRBJ2-7; D is ambiguous. CDR1 is SGDLS and CDR2 is YYNGEE in the germline V gene. The V and J ends lost 0 bases and 7 bases respectively, with 5 bases between them. CDR3 length equals 11 residues. CDR3 nucleotides: TGTGCCAGCAGCGTAGACGATGAGCAGTACTTC. Residues: CASSVDDEQYF.

The rearrangement joins TRBV29-1 to TRBJ1-1, with D tentatively TRBD1 (5 bases). V lost 6 bases and J 5 bases, leaving 13 bases between the germline ends. The V gene's germline CDR1 is SQVTM and CDR2 ANQGSEA. The CDR3 length is 12 residues. The CDR3 loop is CSVSRVWTEAFF. The CDR3 nucleotides read TGCAGCGTCTCCAGGGTGTGGACTGAAGCTTTCTTT.

This sequence joins TRBV7-9 and TRBJ1-2; 12 bases match TRBD1. Germline loops: CDR1 SEHNR, CDR2 FQNEAQ (reference sequence). J lost 8 bases, V lost 4 bases, and 11 bases had no gene match. The CDR3 is made up of 16 amino acids. This chain's CDR3 is CASSSGGTGGSEGYTF. DNA of the CDR3: TGTGCCAGCAGCTCCGGGGGGACAGGGGGCTCTGAGGGCTACACCTTC.

The rearrangement joins TRBV30 to TRBJ2-7, with D tentatively TRBD2 (6 bases). Per the germline V gene, CDR1 is GTSNPN and CDR2 is SVGIG (reference sequence). V lost 4 bases and J 0 bases, leaving 16 bases between the germline ends. The CDR3 is made up of 15 amino acids. The CDR3 is CAWTKSQEGSYEQYF. In DNA form, the CDR3 reads TGTGCCTGGACCAAAAGTCAGGAGGGCTCCTACGAGCAGTACTTC.

This chain connects TRBV30 to TRBJ2-7; 9 positions match TRBD1. Germline assignment: CDR1 GTSNPN and CDR2 SVGIG (reference sequence). The CDR3 spans 16 residues. J gave up 2 bases and V 3 bases, and 11 bases lay outside the gene matches. The DNA of the CDR3 is TGTGCCTGGAGGCTGGAGGTGGGGACAGGGCCCTACGAGCAGTACTTC. It specifies CAWRLEVGTGPYEQYF.

The J gene is TRBJ2-1, the V gene TRBV6-6; D gene uncertain. The CDR3 spans 11 residues. Germline CDR1 is MNHNY and CDR2 is SVGAGI (reference sequence). Trimming shortened V by 8 bases and J by 8 bases, and 10 bases separated the two germline ends. The CDR3, as DNA: TGTGCCAGCCTCCTTGGTTATGAGCAGTTCTTC. Translating it yields CASLLGYEQFF.

This clone was seen a single time. This chain joins TRBV19 and TRBJ2-4; no firm D call. V lost 4 bases and J 6 bases, leaving 10 bases between the germline ends. This CDR3 spans 13 amino acids. In germline, CDR1 is LNHDA, CDR2 SQIVND (reference sequence). The CDR3 loop is CASSKVSGNIQYF. The CDR3 coding sequence is TGTGCCAGTAGTAAAGTCTCTGGAAACATTCAGTACTTC.

The chain combines TRBV6-6 with TRBJ1-1, with a weak D call TRBD1 (5 bases). Germline assignment: CDR1 MNHNY and CDR2 SVGAGI (reference sequence). Between the trimmed V and J ends, which lost 0 bases and 2 bases, there was a span of 7 bases. This CDR3 has 14 residues. Written as DNA, the CDR3 is TGTGCCAGCAGTTACTCCAGGGTTAACACTGAAGCTTTCTTT. Translating gives CASSYSRVNTEAFF.

The chain carries TRBV6-1 and TRBJ2-3; 7 bases match TRBD2. V lost 0 bases and J lost 2; bases outside the gene matches: 20. The CDR3 is 21 amino acids. Germline lookup yields CDR1 MNHNS and CDR2 SASEGT. CDR3 nucleotides: TGTGCCAGCAGTGAAGCGCTATGGGGTAGACTAGCTTTCTTCTTCACAGATACGCAGTATTTT. Translation gives CASSEALWGRLAFFFTDTQYF.

The gene calls are TRBV5-1 and TRBJ2-5; D is unclear. Germline lookup yields CDR1 SGHRS and CDR2 YFSETQ. The CDR3 is 15 residues long. Trimming removed 4 bases from V and 7 bases from J, with 20 bases in between. This CDR3 is CASSPSYRVYGTQYF. Here the CDR3 DNA reads TGCGCCAGCAGCCCCTCGTATAGGGTCTATGGGACCCAGTACTTC.